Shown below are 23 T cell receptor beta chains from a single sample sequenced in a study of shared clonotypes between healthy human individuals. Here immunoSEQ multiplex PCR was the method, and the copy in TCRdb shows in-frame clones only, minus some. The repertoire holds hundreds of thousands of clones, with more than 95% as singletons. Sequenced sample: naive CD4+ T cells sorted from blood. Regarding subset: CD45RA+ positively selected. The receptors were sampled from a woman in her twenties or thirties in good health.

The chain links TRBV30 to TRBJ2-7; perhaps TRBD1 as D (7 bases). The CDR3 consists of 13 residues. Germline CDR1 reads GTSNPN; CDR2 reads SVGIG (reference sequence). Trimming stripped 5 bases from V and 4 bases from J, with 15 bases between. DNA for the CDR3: TGTGCCTGGGGCAGGGGGACTTCGTACGAGCAGTACTTC. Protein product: CAWGRGTSYEQYF.

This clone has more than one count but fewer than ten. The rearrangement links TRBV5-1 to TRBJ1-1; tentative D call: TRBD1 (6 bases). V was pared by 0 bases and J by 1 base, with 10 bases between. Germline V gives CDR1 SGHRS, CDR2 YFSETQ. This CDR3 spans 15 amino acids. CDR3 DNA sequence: TGCGCCAGCAGCTTGGCCTCAGGGGCGAACACTGAAGCTTTCTTT. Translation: CASSLASGANTEAFF.

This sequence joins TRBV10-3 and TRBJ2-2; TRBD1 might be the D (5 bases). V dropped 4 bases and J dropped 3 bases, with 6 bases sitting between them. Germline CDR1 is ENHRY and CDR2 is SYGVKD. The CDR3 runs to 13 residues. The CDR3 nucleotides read TGTGCCATCAGTGTAGGGGACACCGGGGAGCTGTTTTTT. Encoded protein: CAISVGDTGELFF.

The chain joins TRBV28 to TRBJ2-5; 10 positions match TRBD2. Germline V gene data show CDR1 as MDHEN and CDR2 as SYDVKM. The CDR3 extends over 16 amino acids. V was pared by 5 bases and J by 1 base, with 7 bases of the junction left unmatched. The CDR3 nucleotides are TGTGCCAGCAGTCCACTCAGGACTAGCGGCCAAGAGACCCAGTACTTC. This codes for CASSPLRTSGQETQYF.

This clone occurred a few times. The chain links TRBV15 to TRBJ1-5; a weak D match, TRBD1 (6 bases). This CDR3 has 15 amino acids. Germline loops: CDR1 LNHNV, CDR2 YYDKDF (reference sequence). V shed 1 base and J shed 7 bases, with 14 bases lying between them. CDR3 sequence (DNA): TGTGCCACCAGCAGAGCGGAAGGGGGTCTACAGCCCCAGCATTTT. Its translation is CATSRAEGGLQPQHF.

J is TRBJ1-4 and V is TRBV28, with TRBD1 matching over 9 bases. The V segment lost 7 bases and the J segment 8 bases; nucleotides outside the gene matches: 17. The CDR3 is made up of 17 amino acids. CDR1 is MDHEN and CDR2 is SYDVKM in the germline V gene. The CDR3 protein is CASNFGGSGTGLEKLFF. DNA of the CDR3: TGTGCCAGCAATTTTGGGGGTTCCGGGACAGGGCTAGAAAAACTGTTTTTT.

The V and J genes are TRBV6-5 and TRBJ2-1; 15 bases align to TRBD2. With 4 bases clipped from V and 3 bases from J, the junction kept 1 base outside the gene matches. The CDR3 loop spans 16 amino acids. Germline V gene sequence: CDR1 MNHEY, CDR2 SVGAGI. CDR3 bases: TGTGCCAGCAGTTTGGGACTAGCGGGAGGCTACAATGAGCAGTTCTTC. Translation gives CASSLGLAGGYNEQFF.

The CDR3 region is CASSLAGRGQGYEQYF. In DNA form, the CDR3 reads TGCGCCAGCAGCTTGGCCGGGCGGGGCCAGGGCTACGAGCAGTACTTC. This rearrangement joins TRBV5-1 to TRBJ2-7; a possible D gene is TRBD2 (6 bases). The V gene's germline CDR1 is SGHRS and CDR2 YFSETQ. The CDR3 contains 16 residues. The ends were cut back, 0 bases at V and 3 bases at J, with 16 bases in the middle.

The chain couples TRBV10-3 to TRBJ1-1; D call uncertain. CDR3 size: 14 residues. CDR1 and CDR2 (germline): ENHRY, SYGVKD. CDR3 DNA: TGTGCTACAAAACCCGGACGGTTGAACACTGAAGCTTTCTTT. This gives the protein CATKPGRLNTEAFF.

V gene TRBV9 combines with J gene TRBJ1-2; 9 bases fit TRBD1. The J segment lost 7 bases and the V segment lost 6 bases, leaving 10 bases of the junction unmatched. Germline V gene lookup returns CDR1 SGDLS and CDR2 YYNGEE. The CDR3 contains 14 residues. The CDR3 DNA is TGTGCCAGCACCGTCACAGGGGGCTCAAGTGGCTACACCTTC. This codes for CASTVTGGSSGYTF.

In DNA form, the CDR3 reads TGTGCCAGCAGCTCGGGTGGCTCCTACGAGCAGTACTTC. It translates to CASSSGGSYEQYF. The chain joins TRBV5-6 to TRBJ2-7; D uncertain. Trimming pared 3 bases from V and 0 bases from J, leaving 7 bases between. Germline assignment: CDR1 SGHDT and CDR2 YYEEEE. CDR3 size: 13 residues.

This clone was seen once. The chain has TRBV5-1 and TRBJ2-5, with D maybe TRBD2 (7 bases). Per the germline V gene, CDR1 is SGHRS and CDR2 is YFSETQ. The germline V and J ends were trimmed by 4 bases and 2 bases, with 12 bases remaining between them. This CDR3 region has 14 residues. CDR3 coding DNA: TGCGCCAGCAGCGAGGGAGGGGGGCAAGAGACCCAGTACTTC. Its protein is CASSEGGGQETQYF. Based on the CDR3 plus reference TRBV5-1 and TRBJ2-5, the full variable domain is KAGVTQTPRYLIKTRGQQVTLSCSPISGHRSVSWYQQTPGQGLQFLFEYFSETQRNKGNFPGRFSGRQFSNSRSEMNVSTLELGDSALYLCASSEGGGQETQYFGPGTRLLVL.

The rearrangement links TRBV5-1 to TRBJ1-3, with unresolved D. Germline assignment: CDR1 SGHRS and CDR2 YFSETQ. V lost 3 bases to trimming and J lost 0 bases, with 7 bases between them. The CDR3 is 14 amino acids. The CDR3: CASSSESSGNTIYF. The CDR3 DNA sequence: TGCGCCAGCAGCTCAGAGAGCTCTGGAAACACCATATATTTT.

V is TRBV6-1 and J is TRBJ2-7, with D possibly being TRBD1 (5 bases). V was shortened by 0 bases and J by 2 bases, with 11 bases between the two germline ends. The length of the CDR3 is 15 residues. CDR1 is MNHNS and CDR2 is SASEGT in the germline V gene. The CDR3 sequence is CASSEALQGPYEQYF. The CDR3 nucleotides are TGTGCCAGCAGTGAAGCTCTGCAGGGTCCCTACGAGCAGTACTTC.

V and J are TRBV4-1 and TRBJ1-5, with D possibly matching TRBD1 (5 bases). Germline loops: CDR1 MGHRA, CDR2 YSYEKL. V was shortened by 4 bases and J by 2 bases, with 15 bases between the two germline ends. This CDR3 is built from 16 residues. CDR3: CASSRSGLGGNQPQHF. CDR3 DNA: TGCGCCAGCAGCCGGTCGGGGCTTGGGGGCAATCAGCCCCAGCATTTT.

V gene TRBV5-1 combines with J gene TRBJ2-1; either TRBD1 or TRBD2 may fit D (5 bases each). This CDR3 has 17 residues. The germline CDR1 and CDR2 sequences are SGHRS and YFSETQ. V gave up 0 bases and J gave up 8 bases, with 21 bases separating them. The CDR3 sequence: CASSLGGAGNRVYEQFF. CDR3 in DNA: TGCGCCAGCAGCTTGGGAGGGGCGGGCAATAGGGTTTATGAGCAGTTCTTC.

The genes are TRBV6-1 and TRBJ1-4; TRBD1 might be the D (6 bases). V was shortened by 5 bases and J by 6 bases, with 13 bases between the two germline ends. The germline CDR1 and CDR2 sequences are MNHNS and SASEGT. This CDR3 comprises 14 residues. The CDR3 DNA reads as TGTGCCAGCAGTATCCGGGGGCCGGATGAAAAACTGTTTTTT. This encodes CASSIRGPDEKLFF.

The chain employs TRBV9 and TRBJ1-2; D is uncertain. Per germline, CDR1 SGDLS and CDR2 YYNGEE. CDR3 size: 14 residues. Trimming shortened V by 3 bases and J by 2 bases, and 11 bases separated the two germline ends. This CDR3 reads CASSGNMGNYGYTF. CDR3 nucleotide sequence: TGTGCCAGCAGCGGGAACATGGGAAACTATGGCTACACCTTC.

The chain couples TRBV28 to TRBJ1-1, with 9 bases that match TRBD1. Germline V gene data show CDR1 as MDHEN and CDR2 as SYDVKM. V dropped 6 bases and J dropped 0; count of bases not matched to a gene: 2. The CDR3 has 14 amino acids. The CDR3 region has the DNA TGTGCCAGCAGGACAGGGGGAATGAACACTGAAGCTTTCTTT. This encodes CASRTGGMNTEAFF.

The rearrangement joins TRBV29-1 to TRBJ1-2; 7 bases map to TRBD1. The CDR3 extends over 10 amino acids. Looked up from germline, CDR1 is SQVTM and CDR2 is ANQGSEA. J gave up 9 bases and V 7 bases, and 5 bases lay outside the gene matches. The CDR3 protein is CSGGDRSYTF. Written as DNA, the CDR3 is TGCAGCGGGGGGGACAGAAGCTACACCTTC.

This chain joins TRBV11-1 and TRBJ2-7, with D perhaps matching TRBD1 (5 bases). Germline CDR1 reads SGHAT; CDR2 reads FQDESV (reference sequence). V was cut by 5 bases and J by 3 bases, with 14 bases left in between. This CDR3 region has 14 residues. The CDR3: CASSQGAGFYEQYF. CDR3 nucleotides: TGTGCCAGCAGCCAAGGGGCAGGCTTCTACGAGCAGTACTTC.

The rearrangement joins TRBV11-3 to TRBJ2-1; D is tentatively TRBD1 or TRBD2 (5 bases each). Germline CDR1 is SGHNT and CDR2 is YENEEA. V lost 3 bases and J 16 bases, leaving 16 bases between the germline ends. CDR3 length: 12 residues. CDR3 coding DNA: TGTGCCAGCAGCTTGTCCCCAACTAGGGGATTCTTC. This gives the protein CASSLSPTRGFF.

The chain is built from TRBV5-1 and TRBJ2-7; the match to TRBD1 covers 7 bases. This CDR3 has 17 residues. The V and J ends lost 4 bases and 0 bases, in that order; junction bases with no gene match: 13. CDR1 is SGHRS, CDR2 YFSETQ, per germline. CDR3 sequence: CASSLTTGTDSSYEQYF. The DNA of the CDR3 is TGCGCCAGCAGCCTAACAACCGGGACAGACAGCTCCTACGAGCAGTACTTC.